This passage covers 30 T cell receptor beta chains from one sample sequenced in a study of long-term antiretroviral therapy in people with HIV. immunoSEQ v3.0 was run at survey level. Produced via immunoSEQ multiplex PCR; TCRdb's table is partial and in-frame only. The repertoire has 35,000 to 50,000 clones, around nine tenths of them found once; the top ten carry 4% to 5.5%. Sequences were derived from unsorted PBMCs, sampled 0.1 years before starting antiretroviral therapy. The receptors derive from a woman in her forties or fifties with HIV.

This rearrangement joins TRBV7-8 to TRBJ1-5; maybe TRBD1 (6 bases). Trimming cost V 4 bases and J 4 bases, with 23 bases left between them. CDR1 is SGHVS, CDR2 FQNEAQ, per germline. The CDR3 has 18 amino acids. This CDR3 reads CASSSAGSGQAGNQPQHF. The CDR3 nucleotides read TGTGCCAGCAGCTCGGCAGGGTCGGGACAAGCCGGAAATCAGCCCCAGCATTTT.

The chain has TRBV7-3 and TRBJ1-4, with 7 bases that match TRBD1. This CDR3 comprises 15 residues. Germline loops: CDR1 SGHTA, CDR2 FQGTGA. With V trimmed by 5 bases and J by 5 bases, 8 bases remained unmatched. This chain's CDR3 is CASSARGTENEKLFF. The CDR3 region has the DNA TGTGCCAGCAGCGCCAGGGGGACGGAAAATGAAAAACTGTTTTTT.

This clone was detected only a few times. This sequence joins TRBV6-6 and TRBJ1-5, with D possibly TRBD1 on 6 matching bases. Germline CDR1 is MNHNY and CDR2 is SVGAGI (reference sequence). Trimming took 1 base from V and 3 from J, leaving 13 bases between them. This CDR3 region has 16 residues. CDR3 region: CASSYWGGADNQPQHF. The CDR3 DNA reads TGTGCCAGCAGTTACTGGGGGGGCGCGGACAATCAGCCCCAGCATTTT.

V gene TRBV28 combines with J gene TRBJ2-7; D could derive from TRBD1 or TRBD2 (5 bases each). The ends were cut back, 2 bases at V and 5 bases at J, with 13 bases in the middle. The CDR3 has 14 residues. Germline V gives CDR1 MDHEN, CDR2 SYDVKM. The CDR3 DNA follows: TGTGCCAGCAGTTTAGGCAGGGAGCATGACGAGCAGTACTTC. Translation: CASSLGREHDEQYF.

The V and J genes are TRBV5-6 and TRBJ1-2, with a weak D call TRBD1 (5 bases). V was cut by 5 bases and J by 4 bases, with 15 bases left in between. This CDR3 region has 14 residues. Germline values: CDR1 SGHDT, CDR2 YYEEEE. CDR3 region: CASSSSGTAYGYTF. CDR3 nucleotides: TGTGCCAGCAGTTCGTCCGGGACGGCCTATGGCTACACCTTC.

This chain connects TRBV11-2 to TRBJ2-2; tentatively, D is TRBD2 (5 bases). Trimming left V 5 bases short and J 0 bases short, with 10 bases between. The CDR3 runs 15 residues. Germline V gives CDR1 SGHAT, CDR2 FQNNGV. This CDR3 is CASSPLRANTGELFF. DNA of the CDR3: TGTGCCAGCAGCCCCTTGCGGGCGAACACCGGGGAGCTGTTTTTT.

The chain uses TRBV9 and TRBJ1-4; D remains unclear. The CDR3 runs 16 residues. Trimming removed 2 bases from V and 6 bases from J, with 17 bases in between. CDR1 SGDLS and CDR2 YYNGEE come from the germline V gene. The CDR3 region is CASSVGRHFSDEKLFF. CDR3 nucleotide sequence: TGTGCCAGCAGCGTGGGGAGACACTTCTCTGATGAAAAACTGTTTTTT.

The chain recombines TRBV4-2 with TRBJ1-2; 7 nucleotides align to TRBD1. The CDR3 runs 22 residues. Germline V gene sequence: CDR1 LGHNA, CDR2 YNFKEQ. V lost 2 bases, J lost 1 base, and 25 bases stayed unmatched. CDR3 amino acids: CASSQLLRPPPPGGEGNYGYTF. The CDR3 DNA is TGTGCCAGCAGCCAATTACTGCGGCCTCCACCTCCAGGGGGGGAGGGTAACTATGGCTACACCTTC.

The chain has TRBV6-6 and TRBJ1-1; a weak D match, TRBD1 (5 bases). Trimming took 0 bases from V and 0 from J, leaving 11 bases between them. The CDR3 sequence is 16 residues long. Germline assignment: CDR1 MNHNY and CDR2 SVGAGI (reference sequence). CDR3 nucleotides: TGTGCCAGCAGTTACTCGGGGGGGGTCATGAACACTGAAGCTTTCTTT. Encoded protein: CASSYSGGVMNTEAFF.

The J gene is TRBJ1-1, the V gene TRBV2; unclear D gene. Germline CDR1 and CDR2: SNHLY and FYNNEI. The V gene lost 5 bases and the J gene lost 1 base, with 8 bases spanning the gap. The CDR3 loop spans 13 amino acids. CDR3 DNA: TGTGCCAGCAGTCTCAGTGGGAACACTGAAGCTTTCTTT. Amino acids: CASSLSGNTEAFF. Full variable domain (remainder filled in from reference TRBV2 and TRBJ1-1): EPEVTQTPSHQVTQMGQEVILRCVPISNHLYFYWYRQILGQKVEFLVSFYNNEISEKSEIFDDQFSVERPDGSNFTLKIRSTKLEDSAMYFCASSLSGNTEAFFGQGTRLTVV.

In nucleotides, the CDR3 is TGCAGCGTTAAAAACAGGACAAAAACCTATGGCTACACCTTC. Protein product: CSVKNRTKTYGYTF. The gene calls are TRBV29-1 and TRBJ1-2; a weak D match, TRBD1 (5 bases). The germline V gene encodes CDR1 SQVTM and CDR2 ANQGSEA. V lost 5 bases and J lost 4, with 17 bases in between. The CDR3 sequence is 14 residues long.

The V and J genes are TRBV4-1 and TRBJ2-2; the D is unclear. Trimming pared 1 base from V and 6 bases from J, leaving 6 bases between. Germline V CDR1 and CDR2: MGHRA, YSYEKL. This CDR3 comprises 13 residues. The CDR3 DNA reads as TGCGCCAGCAGCCAAGTGGCAGCCGGGGAGCTGTTTTTT. Amino acids: CASSQVAAGELFF.

J is TRBJ2-3 and V is TRBV5-4, with D possibly matching TRBD1 (6 bases). V lost 5 bases and J 0 bases, leaving 19 bases between the germline ends. The CDR3 has 17 amino acids. Germline V gene data show CDR1 as SGHNT and CDR2 as YYREEE (reference sequence). The CDR3 sequence is CASRPKSDRSSTDTQYF. CDR3 in DNA: TGTGCCAGCAGACCAAAAAGCGACAGGAGTAGCACAGATACGCAGTATTTT.

The chain links TRBV19 to TRBJ2-1, with 10 nucleotides matching TRBD2. The germline V gene encodes CDR1 LNHDA and CDR2 SQIVND (reference sequence). V was clipped by 5 bases and J by 2 bases; unmatched bases: 3. CDR3 length: 15 amino acids. CDR3: CASSLSGGPYNEQFF. For the CDR3, the DNA is TGTGCCAGTAGTCTTAGCGGGGGGCCCTACAATGAGCAGTTCTTC.

Of note for this clone: The junction departs from germline at one end; a sequencing error may be responsible. The chain combines TRBV6-5 with TRBJ2-7; TRBD2 aligns across 10 bases. CDR3 length equals 15 residues. Germline V CDR1 and CDR2: MNHEY, SVGAGI. The CDR3 DNA follows: TGTGCCAGCAGTTTAACTAGCGGGGATCCCTACGCGCAGTACTTC. Translating gives CASSLTSGDPYAQYF.

CDR3 sequence (DNA): TGTGCCAGCAGTTTCCAGGACAGGATAAACTATGGCTACACCTTC. As protein: CASSFQDRINYGYTF. The chain joins TRBV28 to TRBJ1-2, with 7 bases that match TRBD1. The junction had 6 bases not matched to a gene; V was cut back by 3 bases and J by 2 bases. The CDR3 contains 15 residues. In germline, CDR1 is MDHEN, CDR2 SYDVKM.

This chain links TRBV10-3 with TRBJ2-7; D is undetermined. Deletions cut 6 bases from V and 3 bases from J, with 12 bases between. Germline-derived CDR1 and CDR2 are ENHRY and SYGVKD. The CDR3 covers 13 residues. CDR3 bases: TGTGCCATCAGGGGGTTCAGCCTCTACGAGCAGTACTTC. Amino acid sequence: CAIRGFSLYEQYF.

The V gene is TRBV4-1, the J gene TRBJ1-5, with TRBD1 matching 7 bases. V lost 11 bases to trimming and J lost 0 bases; unmatched junction nucleotides: 7. Germline CDR1 and CDR2: MGHRA and YSYEKL. The CDR3 totals 14 residues. CDR3: CASARDSSNQPQHF. Here the CDR3 DNA reads TGCGCCTCCGCCCGGGACAGTAGCAATCAGCCCCAGCATTTT.

As for this clone: At one end, the junction sequence differs from germline, possibly due to a read error. V and J are TRBV18 and TRBJ2-5; TRBD2 matches 7 bases. The V gene's germline CDR1 is KGHSH and CDR2 LQKENI. This CDR3 has 14 residues. CDR3 region: CASSLGPGGESQYF. CDR3 in DNA: TGTGCCAGCTCACTCGGCCCGGGGGGAGAGTCCCAGTACTTC.

This clone is termed medium-sized. This chain joins TRBV21-1 and TRBJ1-5; TRBD1, as called in the table, went unchecked against the DNA. TRBV21-1 is tagged as a pseudogene. CDR3 length equals 19 residues. The CDR3 DNA reads TGTGCCAGCAGCAAAGTAGACAGGGGGTTGGGAAAAGGCAATCAGCCCCAGCATTTT. It yields the protein CASSKVDRGLGKGNQPQHF.

The chain joins TRBV5-1 to TRBJ2-7; a weak D match, TRBD2 (6 bases). The CDR3 is 13 amino acids. Per germline, CDR1 SGHRS and CDR2 YFSETQ. V was trimmed by 3 bases and J by 4 bases, leaving 11 bases between them. The CDR3 spells CASSWGEAYEQYF. The CDR3 DNA is TGCGCCAGCAGCTGGGGGGAGGCTTACGAGCAGTACTTC.

The chain employs TRBV6-1 and TRBJ1-4; a possible D gene is TRBD1 (6 bases). This CDR3 is built from 16 residues. V was pared by 1 base and J by 4 bases, with 13 bases between. Germline V gene sequence: CDR1 MNHNS, CDR2 SASEGT. The CDR3 protein is CASSEEAGTYNEKLFF. CDR3 in DNA: TGTGCCAGCAGTGAAGAGGCAGGGACATATAATGAAAAACTGTTTTTT.

The chain recombines TRBV4-3 with TRBJ2-5, with 9 bases that match TRBD1. Per germline, CDR1 LGHNA and CDR2 YSLEER. This CDR3 contains 16 residues. The V segment lost 0 bases and the J segment 2 bases; nucleotides outside the gene matches: 4. CDR3: CASSQDPGQGQETQYF. Written as DNA, the CDR3 is TGCGCCAGCAGCCAAGATCCGGGACAGGGTCAAGAGACCCAGTACTTC.

The genes are TRBV11-2 and TRBJ1-1; D is possibly TRBD1 (6 bases). Looked up from germline, CDR1 is SGHAT and CDR2 is FQNNGV. Trimming pared 6 bases from V and 5 bases from J, leaving 16 bases between. The CDR3 totals 14 residues. The CDR3 loop is CASRSRIGGTEAFF. The CDR3 DNA reads as TGTGCCAGCAGATCCCGGATAGGGGGAACTGAAGCTTTCTTT. Using reference TRBV11-2 and TRBJ1-1 for the parts outside the CDR3, the full variable domain is EAGVAQSPRYKIIEKRQSVAFWCNPISGHATLYWYQQILGQGPKLLIQFQNNGVVDDSQLPKDRFSAERLKGVDSTLKIQPAKLEDSAVYLCASRSRIGGTEAFFGQGTRLTVV.

The rearrangement uses TRBV4-1 and TRBJ2-1; D unclear. Germline values: CDR1 MGHRA, CDR2 YSYEKL. The CDR3 runs to 18 residues. Trimming took off 0 bases at V and 0 bases at J, with 15 bases between the two ends. CDR3 sequence: CASSQDPVMFSSYNEQFF. CDR3 sequence (DNA): TGCGCCAGCAGCCAAGACCCGGTGATGTTTAGCTCCTACAATGAGCAGTTCTTC.

This clone was recorded a few times. The V and J genes are TRBV7-3 and TRBJ2-7; tentative D call: TRBD2 (6 bases). V shed 0 bases and J shed 4 bases, with 13 bases lying between them. Germline V CDR1 and CDR2: SGHTA, FQGTGA. CDR3 length: 15 amino acids. CDR3 protein: CASSLTSAGGYEQYF. CDR3 DNA sequence: TGTGCCAGCAGCTTAACGTCTGCCGGGGGATACGAGCAGTACTTC.

The genes are TRBV7-9 and TRBJ1-5; TRBD1 matches 7 bases. Germline CDR1 is SEHNR and CDR2 is FQNEAQ (reference sequence). V trimming: 5 bases; J trimming: 2 bases; junction bases outside the gene matches: 6. This CDR3 spans 15 amino acids. CDR3 DNA sequence: TGTGCCAGCAGCAGCACTCAGGGGGGCAATCAGCCCCAGCATTTT. This encodes CASSSTQGGNQPQHF.

This chain uses TRBV7-3 with TRBJ2-1; tentative D call: TRBD2 (7 bases). This CDR3 spans 17 amino acids. Trimming stripped 4 bases from V and 9 bases from J, with 25 bases between. Germline V lookup: CDR1 SGHTA, CDR2 FQGTGA. CDR3 nucleotide sequence: TGTGCCAGCAGCTCCGTATGGGGGGGCGCGGGGAAAAGTGAGCAGTTCTTC. Protein sequence: CASSSVWGGAGKSEQFF.

This clone has only one observation. The gene calls are TRBV19 and TRBJ1-4; TRBD1 matches at 7 bases. Germline V gene data show CDR1 as LNHDA and CDR2 as SQIVND (reference sequence). The CDR3 is 15 amino acids. V lost 4 bases, J lost 0 bases, and 2 bases stayed unmatched. The CDR3 DNA is TGTGCCAGTAGTACCCAGGGGGCAACTAATGAAAAACTGTTTTTT. Its protein product is CASSTQGATNEKLFF.

The chain is built from TRBV4-3 and TRBJ2-3, with 9 bases that match TRBD2. Germline CDR1 reads LGHNA; CDR2 reads YSLEER. This CDR3 comprises 17 residues. V lost 0 bases to trimming and J lost 5 bases; unmatched junction nucleotides: 9. CDR3 in DNA: TGCGCCAGCAGCCAAGATTGGACTAGCGATGCAATAGATACGCAGTATTTT. Translation gives CASSQDWTSDAIDTQYF.